This T cell receptor (beta chain) was observed in a study of blood T cells in healthy people across ages. Overall study context: Capture via template switching afforded approximately one barcoded beta molecule per two T cells. Study results and limitations: Changes in expanded clonotypes were possibly confounded, as the CMV status of donors was unknown. Investigators treated diversity estimates from one million T cells as underestimates.

The sample holds many counts of this clonotype. The antigen remains unidentified. Then a second PCR, running roughly 7 to 11 cycles, was carried out with a sample-barcoded 5' primer and a J-beta primer mix. Each single sample gave us at least 3 million CDR3-containing paired-end reads. TCRdb re-called the 5' RACE reads through MiXCR, storing one row per CDR3 protein. This sample has hundreds of thousands of distinct CDR3 sequences, with more than 20% found just once. J was trimmed by 3 bases and V by 2 bases; bases with no gene match: 9. The CDR3 has 16 residues. Specimen: blood. The rearrangement joins TRBV12-3 or TRBV12-4 to TRBJ2-5; 7 bases align to TRBD2. The TCR comes from a man between 65 and 85 years old in good health. In DNA form, the CDR3 reads TGTGCCAGCAGTTTAAGAGTCTCTAGCGGAAAAGAGACCCAGTACTTC. This gives the protein CASSLRVSSGKETQYF.